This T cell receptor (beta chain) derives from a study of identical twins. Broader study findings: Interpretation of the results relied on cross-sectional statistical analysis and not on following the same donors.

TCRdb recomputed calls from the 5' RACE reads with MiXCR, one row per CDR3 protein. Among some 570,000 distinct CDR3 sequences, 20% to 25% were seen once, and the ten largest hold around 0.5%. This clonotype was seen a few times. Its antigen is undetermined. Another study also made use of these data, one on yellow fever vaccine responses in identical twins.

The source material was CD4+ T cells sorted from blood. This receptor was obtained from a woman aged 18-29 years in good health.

The CDR3 DNA sequence: TGCGCCAGCAGCTTGGAACTAGCGGAGTTCACAGATACGCAGTATTTT. This translates into CASSLELAEFTDTQYF. The gene calls are TRBV5-1 and TRBJ2-3; 8 positions agree with TRBD2. Per the germline V gene, CDR1 is SGHRS and CDR2 is YFSETQ. The CDR3 has 16 amino acids. V shed 0 bases and J 2 bases; nucleotides not matched to a gene: 5.